Included here is one T cell receptor beta chain sequence, with context. The antigen it binds to is not known. No much larger clone exists at a distance of one base, and base qualities are not known. Profiling of TCR beta VDJ combinations and CDR3 sequences used genomic DNA as the template. TCR repertoire sequencing was run on an Illumina HiSeq 2000. The original methods were these. TRBV/TRBJ rearrangement plots, CDR3 size and DJ length profiles, and Simpson's diversity index were used to assess repertoires. Whichever DNA sequence was most abundant in the deep sequencing data was defined as the immunodominant clone. CDR3 amino acid sequences were checked for sharing between subjects and were compared against published repertoires and the VDJdb database. TCRdb ran its own pipeline on the public reads, namely fastp trimming at Q25 and MiXCR clone calling, and kept in-frame beta chains. Each entry merges the rows of one CDR3 protein and shows their most common DNA and genes. The V and J calls and clone size are TCRdb's, not the authors'. Here the sample has 150,000 to 200,000 distinct CDR3 sequences; around half occur a single time. 1.8% of the sample is in the top ten clones.

Expansion of CD8+CD57+ cells had been shown by flow cytometry in the patients chosen for sequencing. Severe acquired aplastic anemia was diagnosed in all patients according to International Study of Aplastic Anemia and Agranulocytosis and Camitta criteria. At the time blood was sampled, none of the patients had received any therapy. The study deep-sequenced TCR repertoires of sorted CD4+ and CD8+ blood T cells from severe aplastic anemia patients and healthy subjects. Patients were enrolled under clinicaltrials.gov protocols 00001620, 01623167, 00001397, 00071045, 00081523 and 00961064 in the USA. Ficoll-Paque density gradient centrifugation was used to isolate peripheral blood mononuclear cells. Before DNA extraction, CD4+ and CD8+ T cells were sorted with FACS or magnetic beads. These data are taken from a study of CD8+CD57+ T cells in acquired aplastic anemia (dated by TCRdb to 2016 to 2018). The study in broad terms: A mean of about 3.2 ug of DNA, ranging from roughly 0.18 to 30 ug, was extracted from sorted CD4+ and CD8+ cells. CD8+CD57+ expansion was defined as frequency above the mean frequency observed in healthy subjects.

General conclusions and limits of the study: About 30 CD8+ CDR3 sequences were found to be shared between patients and controls, but these sequences appeared to be highly expressed in patients and within the immunodominant clones of the patients. Between patients and healthy controls, no significant difference in CD8+ Simpson's diversity was found (P=0.060).

Sequencing was carried out using sorted CD4+, CD8+, or CD8+CD57+ T cells (not recorded which) from PBMCs. This receptor was identified in a human donor with aplastic anemia.

The CDR3 sequence is CASDRRNEKLFF. The DNA is TGTGCCTCAGATCGGAGAAATGAAAAACTGTTTTTT. The receptor chain draws on TRBV30 and TRBJ1-4, with an unclear D gene assignment. A distance of 11 bases separates the germline ends of V and J, which lose 7 bases and 5 bases respectively. Reading the germline V gene (reference sequence) gives CDR1 GTSNPN and CDR2 SVGIG. The CDR3 starts with the cysteine, ends with the phenylalanine, and has 12 residues. CDR3 DNA only is kept here, 36 bases in frame from base 1.